What follows are 32 T cell receptor beta chains derived from one specimen sequenced in a study of read filtering for tumor transcriptome and immune sequencing. From around 440 ng of RNA, a library with molecular barcoded alpha/delta and beta/gamma adaptors was made. MiXCR was run by TCRdb on the reads, yielding one entry per CDR3 protein. Among roughly 130,000 distinct CDR3 sequences listed, about an eighth were seen once. Sequenced input: a population of CD138-negative cells sorted from bone marrow. The receptors originated from a donor aged 40 or older with multiple myeloma.

The chain employs TRBV11-2 and TRBJ2-7; TRBD1 matches 7 bases. Per germline, CDR1 SGHAT and CDR2 FQNNGV. This CDR3 has 13 residues. The V gene end was trimmed by 1 base and the J gene end by 9 bases; junction bases not matched to a gene: 6. The CDR3 DNA reads TGTGCCAGCAGCTTAGGATACGACAGGGTGCAGTACTTC. This encodes CASSLGYDRVQYF. The full variable domain, rest sourced from reference TRBV11-2 and TRBJ2-7, is EAGVAQSPRYKIIEKRQSVAFWCNPISGHATLYWYQQILGQGPKLLIQFQNNGVVDDSQLPKDRFSAERLKGVDSTLKIQPAKLEDSAVYLCASSLGYDRVQYFGPGTRLTVT.

This clonotype was found many times. The rearrangement uses TRBV28 and TRBJ2-1; weak D call: TRBD1 (5 bases). The V gene's germline CDR1 is MDHEN and CDR2 SYDVKM. Between the trimmed V and J ends, which lost 6 bases and 5 bases, there was a span of 8 bases. There are 12 residues in the CDR3. This CDR3 is CASRDTDNEQFF. In nucleotides, the CDR3 is TGTGCCAGCAGGGACACTGACAATGAGCAGTTCTTC.

This clonotype has ten or more counts. The gene calls are TRBV5-6 and TRBJ1-5, with TRBD1 as a possible D gene (5 bases). CDR3 length equals 15 residues. CDR1 is SGHDT, CDR2 YYEEEE, per germline. V was clipped by 0 bases and J by 0 bases, with 7 bases between them. CDR3 protein: CASSLAGDSNQPQHF. CDR3 DNA sequence: TGTGCCAGCAGCTTGGCGGGGGATAGCAATCAGCCCCAGCATTTT.

There are a few counts of this clonotype. It is likely a read error: a sequence one base away is far more abundant. The V call is TRBV6-6, the J call TRBJ2-2; D might be TRBD1 or TRBD2, each matching 6 bases. CDR1 is MNHNY, CDR2 SVGAGI, per germline (reference sequence). V dropped 10 bases and J dropped 6 bases, with 15 bases sitting between them. This CDR3 region has 13 residues. The CDR3, as DNA: TGTGCCACAAGGGGGGAGGTGGCCGGGGAGCTGTTTTTT. The encoded protein is CATRGEVAGELFF.

The genes are TRBV30 and TRBJ1-1; D is ambiguous. CDR1 and CDR2 from the germline V gene are GTSNPN and SVGIG (reference sequence). The CDR3 has 14 residues. Trimming left V 0 bases short and J 2 bases short, with 10 bases between. The CDR3 region is CAWSVTMGNTEAFF. The CDR3 DNA reads TGTGCCTGGAGTGTAACTATGGGAAACACTGAAGCTTTCTTT.

This clonotype was seen at least ten times. The chain joins TRBV7-2 to TRBJ2-7; 13 nucleotides align to TRBD2. V trimming: 4 bases; J trimming: 6 bases; junction bases outside the gene matches: 9. There are 16 residues in the CDR3. Germline V gene sequence: CDR1 SGHTA, CDR2 FQGNSA. The CDR3 spells CASSSGTSGIGVEQYF. The CDR3 region has the DNA TGTGCCAGCAGCTCCGGGACTAGCGGGATAGGAGTCGAGCAGTACTTC.

This clonotype was counted at least ten times. The rearrangement links TRBV3-1 to TRBJ2-2; the match to TRBD1 covers 11 bases. This CDR3 contains 16 residues. The V segment lost 2 bases and the J segment 7 bases; nucleotides outside the gene matches: 6. Per the germline V gene, CDR1 is LGHDT and CDR2 is YNNKEL (reference sequence). The CDR3: CASSQRTGGAGGELFF. For the CDR3, the DNA is TGTGCCAGCAGCCAAAGGACAGGGGGCGCCGGCGGGGAGCTGTTTTTT.

This clonotype occurred many times. The genes are TRBV7-6 and TRBJ2-7; 10 bases line up with TRBD2. V lost 1 base, J lost 5 bases, and 5 bases stayed unmatched. Germline V gene sequence: CDR1 SGHVS, CDR2 FNYEAQ. The CDR3 contains 15 residues. CDR3 sequence (DNA): TGTGCCAGCAGCTTAGTTCCACTAGCGGGAAACGAGCAGTACTTC. Translated: CASSLVPLAGNEQYF.

This clonotype came up many times. V and J are TRBV20-1 and TRBJ2-3, with 15 bases fitting TRBD2. The V gene end was trimmed by 6 bases and the J gene end by 5 bases; junction bases not matched to a gene: 6. The V gene's germline CDR1 is DFQATT and CDR2 SNEGSKA (reference sequence). The CDR3 runs 15 residues. This chain's CDR3 is CSAEGLAGGIDTQYF. The CDR3 bases are TGCAGTGCCGAAGGACTAGCGGGGGGGATAGATACGCAGTATTTT.

The sample holds many counts of this clonotype. The gene calls are TRBV10-3 and TRBJ1-5; D uncertain. The CDR3 runs to 14 residues. V shed 3 bases and J shed 0 bases, with 6 bases lying between them. CDR1 is ENHRY and CDR2 is SYGVKD in the germline V gene. The CDR3 DNA follows: TGTGCCATCAGTGAACGGAATAGCAATCAGCCCCAGCATTTT. It specifies CAISERNSNQPQHF.

V usage is TRBV19 and J usage is TRBJ2-3; the D gene could be TRBD1 or TRBD2 (6 bases each). This CDR3 is 16 amino acids long. V shed 4 bases and J shed 6 bases, with 20 bases lying between them. Germline V lookup: CDR1 LNHDA, CDR2 SQIVND (reference sequence). The CDR3 nucleotides read TGTGCCAGTAGTACTAGAGATTCCCAAGGGGGGGATACGCAGTATTTT. It is translated as CASSTRDSQGGDTQYF.

This clonotype came up many times. The chain employs TRBV12-3 or TRBV12-4 and TRBJ1-6; 10 positions agree with TRBD1. CDR3 length: 15 residues. V shed 7 bases, J shed 8 bases, and the junction held 8 bases outside the gene matches. CDR3 nucleotide sequence: TGTGCCAGCAAACCAACCGGACAGGGGGATTCACCCCTCCACTTT. Its translation: CASKPTGQGDSPLHF.

The sample holds a few counts of this clonotype. The chain carries TRBV19 and TRBJ2-6; D remains unclear. Trimming took off 3 bases at V and 2 bases at J, with 2 bases between the two ends. This CDR3 contains 13 residues. Germline loops: CDR1 LNHDA, CDR2 SQIVND (reference sequence). CDR3 bases: TGTGCCAGTAGTATTGCTGGGGCCAACGTCCTGACTTTC. Its translation: CASSIAGANVLTF.

Note on this clonotype: The CDR3 carries no conserved terminal phenylalanine or tryptophan, so it likely arises from a read error. The gene calls are TRBV7-2 and TRBJ1-3, with D uncertain. V was shortened by 5 bases and J by 0 bases, with 8 bases between the two germline ends. Germline CDR1 SGHTA, CDR2 FQGNSA. The CDR3 runs to 14 residues. The CDR3 DNA follows: TGTGCCAGCAGCCCAAAAGTCTCTGGAAACACCATATATTCT. The encoded protein is CASSPKVSGNTIYS.

There are many counts of this clonotype. A junction end diverges from the germline sequence, so it may reflect a read error. The chain joins TRBV7-7 to TRBJ2-1; 10 nucleotides align to TRBD1. The CDR3 contains 15 residues. CDR1 and CDR2 (germline): SSHAT, FNYEAQ (reference sequence). The CDR3 DNA sequence: TGTGCTAGCAGTTTCGGGACAGGGGTGTACAATGAGCAGTTCTTC. It is translated as CASSFGTGVYNEQFF.

Worth noting for this clonotype: This may come from a read error, since a much larger clone is one base off. This rearrangement joins TRBV19 to TRBJ2-1; a possible D gene is TRBD1 (7 bases). This CDR3 spans 15 amino acids. Per germline, CDR1 LNHDA and CDR2 SQIVND (reference sequence). CDR3 residues: CASSTDRDSYNEQSF. The CDR3 nucleotides read TGTGCCAGTAGCACCGACAGGGACTCATACAATGAGCAGTCCTTC.

This clonotype has a count of ten or more. CDR3 in amino acids: CASNRADGSTDTQYF. DNA for the CDR3: TGTGCCAGCAACAGAGCGGATGGGAGCACAGATACGCAGTATTTT. The chain is built from TRBV6-1 and TRBJ2-3, with D possibly TRBD2 on 5 matching bases. Germline V gene data show CDR1 as MNHNS and CDR2 as SASEGT. Trimming cost V 7 bases and J 0 bases, with 14 bases left between them. The CDR3 extends over 15 amino acids.

This clonotype occurred many times. This sequence joins TRBV3-1 and TRBJ2-2; 9 bases fit TRBD2. Per the germline V gene, CDR1 is LGHDT and CDR2 is YNNKEL (reference sequence). This CDR3 has 16 amino acids. Germline trimming cut 4 bases from V and 0 bases from J; bases unmatched to any gene: 3. CDR3 nucleotide sequence: TGTGCCAGCAGCCGAGGACTAGCGTCGAACACCGGGGAGCTGTTTTTT. This encodes CASSRGLASNTGELFF.

CDR3 in amino acids: CASSPATSRYNEQFF. The CDR3 DNA reads as TGTGCCAGCAGCCCCGCGACCAGCAGATACAATGAGCAGTTCTTC. The chain uses TRBV28 and TRBJ2-1; D is undetermined. Per germline, CDR1 MDHEN and CDR2 SYDVKM. CDR3 length equals 15 residues. The V end lost 6 bases, the J end lost 4 bases, and 16 bases lay between the germline ends. The full variable domain, in which reference TRBV28 and TRBJ2-1 provide the parts outside the CDR3, is DVKVTQSSRYLVKRTGEKVFLECVQDMDHENMFWYRQDPGLGLRLIYFSYDVKMKEKGDIPEGYSVSREKKERFSLILESASTNQTSMYLCASSPATSRYNEQFFGPGTRLTVL.

In its sample, this clonotype was seen many times. This chain joins TRBV6-1 and TRBJ2-3; 8 bases map to TRBD1. The CDR3 is made up of 14 amino acids. From germline, CDR1 is MNHNS and CDR2 SASEGT. Trimming took 8 bases from V and 2 from J; bases not matched to a gene: 6. CDR3 protein: CASGRQGATDTQYF. In DNA form, the CDR3 reads TGTGCCAGCGGAAGGCAGGGGGCCACAGATACGCAGTATTTT.

This clonotype occurred a few times. The chain employs TRBV28 and TRBJ2-7, with TRBD2 identical over 12 bases. Germline V gene lookup returns CDR1 MDHEN and CDR2 SYDVKM. The ends lost 2 bases at V and 4 bases at J; junction bases unmatched: 6. The CDR3 runs to 16 residues. CDR3 bases: TGTGCCAGCAGTTTAAGGACTAGCGGGATGTGGTACGAGCAGTACTTC. It translates to CASSLRTSGMWYEQYF.

This clonotype showed up many times. The chain joins TRBV7-9 to TRBJ2-1; possible D gene TRBD1, 6 bases. Germline V gene lookup returns CDR1 SEHNR and CDR2 FQNEAQ (reference sequence). The CDR3 spans 14 residues. Trimming took off 0 bases at V and 6 bases at J, with 9 bases between the two ends. Written as DNA, the CDR3 is TGTGCCAGCAGCTTAGCGGGGGCTCTCAATGAGCAGTTCTTC. Amino acid sequence: CASSLAGALNEQFF.

This clonotype was recorded a few times. Given a much more abundant clone one base away, this may be a read error. J is TRBJ1-4 and V is TRBV23-1, with 10 bases that match TRBD1. TRBV23-1 is classed as an ORF, of uncertain function. This CDR3 comprises 18 residues. Here the CDR3 DNA reads TGCGCCCGCAGTCACTCCGGGACAGGGGACCGCGCGGAGGAAAAACTGTTTTTT. The encoded protein is CARSHSGTGDRAEEKLFF.

This clonotype was detected only a few times. Mismatch with germline at one junction end may stem from a read error. The rearrangement joins TRBV29-1 to TRBJ2-2; D might be TRBD1 or TRBD2, each matching 5 bases. Germline V gene lookup returns CDR1 SQVTM and CDR2 ANQGSEA. The CDR3 consists of 13 residues. The CDR3 coding sequence is TGCAGCGCCCAGGGAGTGAGCACCGGGGAGCTGCTTTTT. This gives the protein CSAQGVSTGELLF.

V gene TRBV12-3 or TRBV12-4 combines with J gene TRBJ2-1; 13 bases match TRBD2. J lost 8 bases, V lost 3 bases, and 4 bases had no gene match. This CDR3 is 15 amino acids long. CDR3: CASSFSLAGGDEQFF. Here the CDR3 DNA reads TGTGCCAGCAGTTTCTCACTAGCGGGAGGGGATGAGCAGTTCTTC.

In regard to this clonotype: A much larger clone is a single base away; this may be a read error. It is likely a read error, because the conserved phenylalanine at the end of the CDR3 is missing. V gene TRBV10-3 combines with J gene TRBJ1-1; no definite D call. Trimming cost V 2 bases and J 7 bases, with 5 bases left between them. The V gene's germline CDR1 is ENHRY and CDR2 SYGVKD. This CDR3 contains 11 residues. CDR3 nucleotides: TGTGCCATCAGTGAGACGGATGAAGCTTTCTCT. It translates to CAISETDEAFS.

This clonotype has at least ten counts. The chain is built from TRBV10-2 and TRBJ2-3; TRBD2 matches at 9 bases. The CDR3 is made up of 12 amino acids. The germline V gene encodes CDR1 WSHSY and CDR2 SAAADI. V was pared by 8 bases and J by 9 bases, with 6 bases of the junction left unmatched. CDR3 amino acids: CASLTSGETQYF. The CDR3 DNA reads TGCGCCAGCCTGACTAGCGGCGAGACGCAGTATTTT.

This clonotype was detected many times. V is TRBV24-1 and J is TRBJ2-2, with D possibly matching TRBD1 (5 bases). Deletions cut 3 bases from V and 1 base from J, with 8 bases between. The CDR3 is 15 amino acids. The germline V gene has CDR1 KGHDR and CDR2 SFDVKD. CDR3 nucleotide sequence: TGTGCCACCAGTGATAGACAGAGGAACACCGGGGAGCTGTTTTTT. Protein sequence: CATSDRQRNTGELFF.

This clonotype appeared many times. This chain joins TRBV29-1 and TRBJ1-1; no definite D call. Per germline, CDR1 SQVTM and CDR2 ANQGSEA. The V end lost 4 bases, the J end lost 1 base, and 7 bases lay between the germline ends. This CDR3 is 12 amino acids long. The CDR3 region is CSVVVQNTEAFF. In nucleotides, the CDR3 is TGCAGCGTTGTTGTCCAGAACACTGAAGCTTTCTTT.

In its sample, this clonotype was seen many times. The chain combines TRBV29-1 with TRBJ2-3; 8 nucleotides line up with TRBD1. J lost 4 bases, V lost 1 base, and 16 bases had no gene match. CDR1 SQVTM and CDR2 ANQGSEA come from the germline V gene. CDR3 length: 18 residues. CDR3 sequence: CSVEVRRFDRGWADTQYF. The CDR3 DNA follows: TGCAGCGTTGAAGTACGCCGGTTTGACAGGGGTTGGGCAGATACGCAGTATTTT.

This chain joins TRBV5-1 and TRBJ2-1; a possible D gene is TRBD2 (7 bases). Germline values: CDR1 SGHRS, CDR2 YFSETQ. The CDR3 covers 15 residues. V was cut by 5 bases and J by 6 bases, with 18 bases left in between. The CDR3 spells CASRTGGDILNEQFF. CDR3 DNA sequence: TGCGCCAGCAGGACGGGGGGCGATATACTCAATGAGCAGTTCTTC.

The sample holds many counts of this clonotype. This chain uses TRBV5-6 with TRBJ2-7, with D perhaps TRBD1 (6 bases). Germline values: CDR1 SGHDT, CDR2 YYEEEE. V gave up 4 bases and J gave up 3 bases, with 11 bases separating them. This CDR3 is 13 amino acids long. The CDR3 spells CASSHTGRYEQYF. In nucleotides, the CDR3 is TGTGCCAGCAGCCACACAGGGCGCTACGAGCAGTACTTC.